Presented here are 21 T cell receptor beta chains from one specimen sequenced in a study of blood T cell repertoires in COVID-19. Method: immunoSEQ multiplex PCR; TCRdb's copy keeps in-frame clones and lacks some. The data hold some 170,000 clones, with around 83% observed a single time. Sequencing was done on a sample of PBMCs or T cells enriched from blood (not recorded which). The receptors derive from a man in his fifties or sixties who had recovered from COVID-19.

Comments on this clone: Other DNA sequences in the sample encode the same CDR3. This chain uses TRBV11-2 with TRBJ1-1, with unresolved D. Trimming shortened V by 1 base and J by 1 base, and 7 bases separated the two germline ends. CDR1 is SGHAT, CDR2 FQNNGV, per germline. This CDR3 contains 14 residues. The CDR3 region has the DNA TGTGCCAGCAGCTTAGCATGGCAGAACACTGAAGCTTTCTTT. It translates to CASSLAWQNTEAFF.

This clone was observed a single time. The CDR3 DNA is TGTGCCAGCAGAGGGGGACCCAGGGTTGCTCTTGGCGAGCAGTACTTC. This translates into CASRGGPRVALGEQYF. This chain joins TRBV27 and TRBJ2-7, with a tentative D call TRBD1 (6 bases). The V gene lost 6 bases and the J gene lost 6 bases, with 24 bases spanning the gap. This CDR3 is built from 16 residues. Germline assignment: CDR1 MNHEY and CDR2 SMNVEV (reference sequence).

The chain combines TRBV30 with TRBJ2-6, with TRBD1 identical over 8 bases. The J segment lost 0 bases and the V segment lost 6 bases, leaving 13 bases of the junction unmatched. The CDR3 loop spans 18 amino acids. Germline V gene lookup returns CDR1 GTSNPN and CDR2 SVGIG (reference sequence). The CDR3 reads CACTGGKSKTSGANVLTF. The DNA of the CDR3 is TGTGCCTGTACAGGGGGTAAGAGTAAGACCTCTGGGGCCAACGTCCTGACTTTC.

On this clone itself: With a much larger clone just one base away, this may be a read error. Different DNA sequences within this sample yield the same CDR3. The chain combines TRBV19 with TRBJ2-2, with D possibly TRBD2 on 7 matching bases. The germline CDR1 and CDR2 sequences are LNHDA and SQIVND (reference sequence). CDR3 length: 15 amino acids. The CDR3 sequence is CASRGGGPNTGELFF. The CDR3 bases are TGTGCCAGTAGGGGAGGGGGTCCGAACACCGGGGAACTGTTTTTT. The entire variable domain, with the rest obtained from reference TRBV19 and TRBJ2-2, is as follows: DGGITQSPKYLFRKEGQNVTLSCEQNLNHDAMYWYRQDPGQGLRLIYYSQIVNDFQKGDIAEGYSVSREKKESFPLTVTSAQKNPTAFYLCASRGGGPNTGELFFGEGSRLTVL.

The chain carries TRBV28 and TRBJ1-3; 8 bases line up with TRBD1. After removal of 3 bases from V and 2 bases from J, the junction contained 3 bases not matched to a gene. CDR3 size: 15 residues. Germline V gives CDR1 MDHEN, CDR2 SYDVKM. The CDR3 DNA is TGTGCCAGCAGTTTGGACAGGGTACCTGGAAACACCATATATTTT. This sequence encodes CASSLDRVPGNTIYF.

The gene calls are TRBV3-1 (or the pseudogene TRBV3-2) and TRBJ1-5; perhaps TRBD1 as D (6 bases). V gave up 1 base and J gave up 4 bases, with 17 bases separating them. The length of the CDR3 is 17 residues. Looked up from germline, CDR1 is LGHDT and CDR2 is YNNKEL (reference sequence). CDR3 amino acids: CASSQAGGGRRNQPQHF. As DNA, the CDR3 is TGTGCCAGCAGCCAAGCCGGGGGGGGCAGGAGGAATCAGCCCCAGCATTTT.

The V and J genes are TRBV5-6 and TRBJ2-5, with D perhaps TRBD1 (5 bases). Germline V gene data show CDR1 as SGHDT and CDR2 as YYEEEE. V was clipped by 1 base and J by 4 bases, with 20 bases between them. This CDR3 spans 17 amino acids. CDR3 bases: TGTGCCAGCAGCTTGATAGGGGCTGGGGTCGGTTCAGAGACCCAGTACTTC. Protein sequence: CASSLIGAGVGSETQYF.

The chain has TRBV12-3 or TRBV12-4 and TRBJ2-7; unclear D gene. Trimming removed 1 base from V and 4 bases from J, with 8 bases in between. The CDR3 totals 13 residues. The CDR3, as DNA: TGTGCCAGCAGTTTAGTAATCAGATACGAGCAGTACTTC. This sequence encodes CASSLVIRYEQYF.

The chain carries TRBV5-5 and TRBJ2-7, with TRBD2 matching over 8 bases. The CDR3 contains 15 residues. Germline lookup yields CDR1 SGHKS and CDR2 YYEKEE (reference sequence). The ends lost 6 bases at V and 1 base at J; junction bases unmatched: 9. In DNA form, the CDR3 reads TGTGCCAGCACCCGGGAGGGCACGGGTTCCTACGAGCAGTACTTC. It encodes CASTREGTGSYEQYF.

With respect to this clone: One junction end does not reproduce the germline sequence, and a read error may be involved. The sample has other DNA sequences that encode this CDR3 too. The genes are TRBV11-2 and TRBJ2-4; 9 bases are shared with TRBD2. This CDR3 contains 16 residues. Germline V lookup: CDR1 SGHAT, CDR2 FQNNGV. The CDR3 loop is CASSLGQGLAKNIQYF. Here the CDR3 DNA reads TGTGCCAGCAGCTTAGGTCAGGGACTAGCCAAGAACATTCAGTACTTC.

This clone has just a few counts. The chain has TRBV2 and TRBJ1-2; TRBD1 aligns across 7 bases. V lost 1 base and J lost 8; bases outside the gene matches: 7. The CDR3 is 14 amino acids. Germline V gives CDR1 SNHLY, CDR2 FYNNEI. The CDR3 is CASSEGRDRGGYTF. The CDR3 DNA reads TGTGCCAGCAGTGAAGGAAGGGACAGAGGGGGCTACACCTTC.

The CDR3 is CATSDSPLSGPQFF. CDR3 DNA: TGTGCCACCAGTGATTCCCCGTTGAGCGGACCACAATTCTTC. The chain couples TRBV24-1 to TRBJ2-1; tentatively, D is TRBD2 (5 bases). The V gene's germline CDR1 is KGHDR and CDR2 SFDVKD. Deletions cut 2 bases from V and 16 bases from J, with 20 bases between. This CDR3 has 14 residues.

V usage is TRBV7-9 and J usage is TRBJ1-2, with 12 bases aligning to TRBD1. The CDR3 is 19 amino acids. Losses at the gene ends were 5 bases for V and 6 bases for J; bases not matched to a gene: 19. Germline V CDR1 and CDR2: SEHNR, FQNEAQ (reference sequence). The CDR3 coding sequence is TGTGCCAGCAGCCCTACCGGGACAGGGGGCGCGTCACTGAGGAATGGCTACACCTTC. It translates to CASSPTGTGGASLRNGYTF.

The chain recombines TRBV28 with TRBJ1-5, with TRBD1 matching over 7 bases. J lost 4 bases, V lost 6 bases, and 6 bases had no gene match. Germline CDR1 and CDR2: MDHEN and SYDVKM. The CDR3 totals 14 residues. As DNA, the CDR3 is TGTGCCAGCAGATCAGGACAGGTAAATCAGCCCCAGCATTTT. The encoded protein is CASRSGQVNQPQHF.

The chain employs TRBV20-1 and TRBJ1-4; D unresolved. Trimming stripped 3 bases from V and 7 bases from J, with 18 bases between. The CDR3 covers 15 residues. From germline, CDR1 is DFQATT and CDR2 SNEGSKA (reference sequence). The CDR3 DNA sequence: TGCAGTGCTAGTTATCGTTGGTTAATGAGTGAAAAACTGTTTTTT. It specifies CSASYRWLMSEKLFF.

CDR3 region: CASSSTGNRGINSPLHF. The CDR3 DNA follows: TGTGCCAGTAGCAGTACGGGGAACAGGGGGATAAATTCACCCCTCCACTTT. J is TRBJ1-6 and V is TRBV19; TRBD1 agrees at 8 bases. This CDR3 contains 17 residues. V lost 6 bases to trimming and J lost 7 bases; unmatched junction nucleotides: 14. Germline loops: CDR1 LNHDA, CDR2 SQIVND (reference sequence).

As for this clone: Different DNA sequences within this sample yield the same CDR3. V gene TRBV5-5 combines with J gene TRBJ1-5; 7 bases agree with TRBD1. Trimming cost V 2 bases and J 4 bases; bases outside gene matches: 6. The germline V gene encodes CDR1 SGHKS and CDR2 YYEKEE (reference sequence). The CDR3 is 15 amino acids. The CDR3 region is CASSFRDRENQPQHF. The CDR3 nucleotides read TGTGCCAGCAGCTTCCGTGACAGGGAAAATCAGCCCCAGCATTTT.

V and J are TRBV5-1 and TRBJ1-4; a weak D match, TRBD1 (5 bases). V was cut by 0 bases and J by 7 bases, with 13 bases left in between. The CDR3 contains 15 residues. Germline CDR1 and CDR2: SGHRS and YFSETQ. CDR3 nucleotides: TGCGCCAGCAGCTTGGGCGGGGGATCGGGTGAAAAACTGTTTTTT. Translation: CASSLGGGSGEKLFF.

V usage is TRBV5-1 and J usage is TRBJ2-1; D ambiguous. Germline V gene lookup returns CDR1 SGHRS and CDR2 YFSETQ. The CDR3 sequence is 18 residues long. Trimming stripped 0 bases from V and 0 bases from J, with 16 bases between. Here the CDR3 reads CASSLANDLLSSYNEQFF. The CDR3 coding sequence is TGCGCCAGCAGCTTGGCTAATGACTTGCTGAGCTCCTACAATGAGCAGTTCTTC.

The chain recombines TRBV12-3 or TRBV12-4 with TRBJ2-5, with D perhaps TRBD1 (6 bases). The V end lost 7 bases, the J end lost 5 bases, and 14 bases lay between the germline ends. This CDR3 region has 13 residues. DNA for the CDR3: TGTGCCAGCACCCCTACCCAGGGGGAGACCCAGTACTTC. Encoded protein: CASTPTQGETQYF.

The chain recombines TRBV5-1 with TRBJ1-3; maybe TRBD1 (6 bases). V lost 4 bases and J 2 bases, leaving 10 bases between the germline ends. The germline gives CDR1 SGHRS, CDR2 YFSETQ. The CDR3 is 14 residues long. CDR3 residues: CASSLGQAGNTIYF. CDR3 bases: TGCGCCAGCAGCCTGGGACAAGCTGGAAACACCATATATTTT.